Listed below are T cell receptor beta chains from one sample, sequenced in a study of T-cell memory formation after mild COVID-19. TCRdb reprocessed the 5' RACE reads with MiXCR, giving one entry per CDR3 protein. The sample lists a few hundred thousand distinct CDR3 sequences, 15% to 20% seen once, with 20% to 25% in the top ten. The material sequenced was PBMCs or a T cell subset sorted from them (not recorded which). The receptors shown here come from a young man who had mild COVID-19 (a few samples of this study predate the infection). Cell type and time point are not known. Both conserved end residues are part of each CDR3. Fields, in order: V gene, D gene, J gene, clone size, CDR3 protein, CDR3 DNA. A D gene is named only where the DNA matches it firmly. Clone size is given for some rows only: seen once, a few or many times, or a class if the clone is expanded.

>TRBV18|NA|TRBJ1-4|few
CASSQATNEKLFF
TGTGCCAGCTCGCAGGCAACTAATGAAAAACTGTTTTTT
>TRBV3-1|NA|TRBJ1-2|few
CASSPQGPFYGYTF
TGTGCCAGCAGCCCCCAGGGCCCATTCTATGGCTACACCTTC
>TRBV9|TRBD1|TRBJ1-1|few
CASSAGTGRNTEAFF
TGTGCCAGCAGCGCCGGGACAGGGAGAAACACTGAAGCTTTCTTT
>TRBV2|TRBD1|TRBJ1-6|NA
CASSGLRQGARHLHF
TGTGCCAGCAGTGGGCTTCGGCAGGGGGCCCGACACCTCCACTTT
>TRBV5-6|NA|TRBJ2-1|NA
CASTLWGSEQFF
TGTGCCAGCACCTTATGGGGCAGTGAGCAGTTCTTC
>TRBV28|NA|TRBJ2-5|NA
CASRHGLSQETQYF
TGTGCCAGCAGGCACGGACTCTCCCAAGAGACCCAGTACTTC
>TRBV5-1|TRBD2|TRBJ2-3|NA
CASGAGGPTDTQYF
TGCGCCAGCGGGGCGGGGGGGCCCACAGATACGCAGTATTTT
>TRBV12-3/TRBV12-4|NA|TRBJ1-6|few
CASSFSVSSYNSPLHF
TGTGCCAGCAGTTTTTCTGTGAGCTCCTATAATTCACCCCTCCACTTT
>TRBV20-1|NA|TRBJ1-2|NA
CSARRNYGFTF
TGCAGTGCTAGGAGAAACTATGGCTTCACCTTC
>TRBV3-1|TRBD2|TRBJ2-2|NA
CASSRTAGGNTGELFF
TGTGCCAGCAGCCGAACAGCGGGGGGGAACACCGGGGAGCTGTTTTTT
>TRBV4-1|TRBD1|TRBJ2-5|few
CASSPSGQGEAETQYF
TGCGCCAGCAGCCCGTCCGGACAGGGTGAGGCAGAGACCCAGTACTTC
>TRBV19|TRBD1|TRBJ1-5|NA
CASSIEGTGDQPQHF
TGTGCCAGTAGTATAGAAGGGACAGGGGATCAGCCCCAGCATTTT
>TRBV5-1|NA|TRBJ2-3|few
CASSFGGTGLTDTQYF
TGCGCCAGCAGCTTTGGAGGTACGGGATTAACAGATACGCAGTATTTT